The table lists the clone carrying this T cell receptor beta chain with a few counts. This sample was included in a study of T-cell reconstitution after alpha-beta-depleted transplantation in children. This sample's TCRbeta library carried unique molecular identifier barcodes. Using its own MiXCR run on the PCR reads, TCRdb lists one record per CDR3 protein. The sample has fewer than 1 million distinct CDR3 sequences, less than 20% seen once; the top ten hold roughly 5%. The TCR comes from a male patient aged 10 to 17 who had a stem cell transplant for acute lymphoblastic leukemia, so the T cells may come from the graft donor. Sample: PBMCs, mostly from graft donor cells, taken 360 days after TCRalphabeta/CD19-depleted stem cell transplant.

CDR3 bases: TGTGCCAGCAGCCCAGTGGGGACTTTATACAATGAGCAGTTCTTC. It specifies CASSPVGTLYNEQFF. The chain uses TRBV27 and TRBJ2-1; TRBD2 is a possible D gene (6 bases). V was clipped by 6 bases and J by 4 bases, with 16 bases between them. The CDR3 runs 15 residues. CDR1 is MNHEY, CDR2 SMNVEV, per germline (reference sequence).